This entry describes one T cell receptor beta chain. Its antigen is undetermined. Trimming pared 1 base from V and 3 bases from J, leaving 13 bases between. CDR1 is SNHLY, CDR2 FYNNEI, per germline. This CDR3 contains 16 residues. TCRdb keeps only in-frame clones here, not all; method: immunoSEQ multiplex PCR. Of tens of thousands of clones in the sample, 80% to 95% were seen once. The data originate from a study of OX40 agonist ivuxolimab in advanced cancers. Study at large: People in dose escalation had one of these cancers: hepatocellular carcinoma, melanoma, renal cell or head and neck cancer. A history of anti-PD-1, anti-PD-L1 or anti-CTLA-4 therapy was acceptable, and more than 30% had some. Whole-study findings and limits: Antigen specificity was not determined for the expanded peripheral T cells.

The sample here was CD4+ or CD8+ T cells sorted from blood, taken in a trial of the OX40 agonist ivuxolimab. J is TRBJ2-1 and V is TRBV2, with D perhaps matching TRBD1 (6 bases). This clonotype was sampled from an adult with an advanced solid tumor such as melanoma, head and neck, liver or kidney cancer. The CDR3 coding sequence is TGTGCCAGCAGTGAAGAGTGGGACATTGGCTACAATGAGCAGTTCTTC. Amino acid sequence: CASSEEWDIGYNEQFF.